This is a list of T cell receptor beta chains from one sample in a study of blood T cell repertoires in COVID-19. Produced via immunoSEQ multiplex PCR; TCRdb's table is partial and in-frame only. The sample yields tens of thousands of clones, roughly 91% seen once. Sequenced input: peripheral blood. The receptors come from a man between 65 and 80 years old with active or convalescent COVID-19. The CDR3 runs from the conserved cysteine through the conserved F or W. The D gene is left open where the match is weak. Only part of the rows carry a size: once, few, many, or a class if the clone is expanded.

15	TRBJ2-2	TRBD1	TRBV18	.	TGTGCCAGCTCACAACGACAGGGGGCGCCTGGGGAGCTGTTTTTT	CASSQRQGAPGELFF
13	TRBJ2-7	.	TRBV9	.	TGTGCCAGCAGCGTGGCCCCATCATACGAGCAGTACTTC	CASSVAPSYEQYF
17	TRBJ2-3	TRBD2	TRBV7-6	.	TGTGCCAGCAGCTTAGTCCCTAGCGGGGCCAGCACAGATACGCAGTATTTT	CASSLVPSGASTDTQYF
14	TRBJ2-2	.	TRBV7-3	.	TGTGCCAGCAGCCCCCGTCCGAGCACCGGGGAGCTGTTTTTT	CASSPRPSTGELFF
14	TRBJ2-3	.	TRBV27	.	TGTGCCAGCAGTTTAGACAGGAGCACAGATACGCAGTATTTT	CASSLDRSTDTQYF
16	TRBJ1-2	.	TRBV4-3	.	TGCGCCAGCAGCCAAGATAGAACAGGGCTGACCTATGGCTACACCTTC	CASSQDRTGLTYGYTF
15	TRBJ2-7	TRBD1	TRBV5-6	.	TGTGCCAGCAGCCTTGGACAGGTCTCCTCCTACGAGCAGTACTTC	CASSLGQVSSYEQYF
15	TRBJ2-7	.	TRBV5-6	.	TGTGCCAGCAGCTACTTAGCGGTCCGGGTCGACGAGCAGTACTTC	CASSYLAVRVDEQYF
13	TRBJ1-1	.	TRBV3-1/TRBV3-2	.	TGTGCCAGCAGCCAAGGACAAAACACTGAAGCTTTCTTT	CASSQGQNTEAFF
16	TRBJ2-5	TRBD1	TRBV7-7	.	TGTGCTAGCAGCTTAGTTGGGACAGGGGGCGCGGAGACCCAGTACTTC	CASSLVGTGGAETQYF
13	TRBJ1-4	TRBD1	TRBV10-3	.	TGTGCCATCTCCGGGACAGATAATGAAAAACTGTTTTTT	CAISGTDNEKLFF
14	TRBJ2-1	TRBD1	TRBV30	.	TGTGCCTGGAGTTCAGGGGGACCCTACAATGAGCAGTTCTTC	CAWSSGGPYNEQFF
17	TRBJ2-5	TRBD2	TRBV4-1	.	TGCGCCAGCAGCCAAGTCACTAGCGGGAGGGCCAGGGAGACCCAGTACTTC	CASSQVTSGRARETQYF
15	TRBJ1-3	TRBD1	TRBV4-1	.	TGCGCCAGCAGCCAGAGGACAGGGTCTGGAAACACCATATATTTT	CASSQRTGSGNTIYF
14	TRBJ2-5	TRBD2	TRBV5-4	.	TGTGCCAGCAGCTTGGGAGGGAGGGCCGAGACCCAGTACTTC	CASSLGGRAETQYF
16	TRBJ1-5	TRBD1	TRBV4-2	.	TGTGCCAGCAGCCAAGCAGGGGGTCAAGAGAATCAGCCCCAGCATTTT	CASSQAGGQENQPQHF
15	TRBJ2-7	.	TRBV6-5	.	TGTGCCAGCAATCGTCCCGGTCAAAAATCCTACGAGCAGTACTTC	CASNRPGQKSYEQYF
18	TRBJ2-1	TRBD2	TRBV7-8	.	TGTGCCAGCAGCTTAATCTTTTCGGGACTAGCGGGAGAAGGGGAGCAGTTCTTC	CASSLIFSGLAGEGEQFF
13	TRBJ1-2	TRBD1	TRBV30	.	TGTGCCTGGAGTCGGGACAGTTTATCTGGCTACACCTTC	CAWSRDSLSGYTF
12	TRBJ2-7	.	TRBV7-2	.	TGTGCCAGCAGCCGGGATGCCGGCGAGCAGTACTTC	CASSRDAGEQYF
13	TRBJ2-1	.	TRBV2	.	TGTGCCAGCATTTTTTCCCGCGGCAATGAGCAGTTCTTC	CASIFSRGNEQFF
14	TRBJ2-3	TRBD1	TRBV4-1	once	TGCGCCAGCAGCCAGGGACAGGGGTTGTCTACGCAGTATTTT	CASSQGQGLSTQYF
13	TRBJ1-2	.	TRBV29-1	.	TGCAGCGTAGGAGGACCGAATAACTATGGCTACACCTTC	CSVGGPNNYGYTF
14	TRBJ2-5	.	TRBV7-9	.	TGTGCCAGCAGCTTACCGGGAGTGCGAGAGACCCAGTACTTC	CASSLPGVRETQYF